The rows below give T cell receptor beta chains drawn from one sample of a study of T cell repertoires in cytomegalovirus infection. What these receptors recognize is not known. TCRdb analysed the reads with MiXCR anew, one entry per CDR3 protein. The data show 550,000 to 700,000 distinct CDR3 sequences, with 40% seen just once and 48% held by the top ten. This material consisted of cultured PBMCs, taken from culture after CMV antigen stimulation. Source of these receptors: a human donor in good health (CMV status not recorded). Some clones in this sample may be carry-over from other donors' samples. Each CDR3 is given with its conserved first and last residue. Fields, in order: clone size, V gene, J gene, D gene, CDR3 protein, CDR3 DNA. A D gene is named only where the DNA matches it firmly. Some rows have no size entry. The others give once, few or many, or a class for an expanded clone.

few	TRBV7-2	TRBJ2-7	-	CASSQGPPYEQYF	TGTGCCAGCAGTCAGGGACCGCCTTACGAGCAGTACTTC
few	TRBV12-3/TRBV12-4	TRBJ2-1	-	CASSLGRLEQFF	TGTGCCAGCAGCCTGGGCCGACTAGAGCAGTTCTTC
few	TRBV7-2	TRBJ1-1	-	CASSFRMTVRNTEAFF	TGTGCCAGCAGCTTTAGGATGACAGTCAGGAACACTGAAGCTTTCTTT
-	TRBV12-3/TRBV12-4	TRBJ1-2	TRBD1	CASSFGTGFGYTF	TGTGCCAGCAGTTTCGGGACAGGGTTTGGCTACACCTTC
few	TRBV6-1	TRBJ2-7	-	CASSEVETDYEQYF	TGTGCCAGCAGTGAAGTGGAGACGGACTACGAGCAGTACTTC
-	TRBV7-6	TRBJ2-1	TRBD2	CASTLRSGSRSEQFF	TGTGCCAGCACACTTCGAAGCGGGAGTCGAAGTGAGCAGTTCTTC
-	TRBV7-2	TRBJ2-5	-	CASSYSAAEWETQYF	TGTGCCAGCAGCTATTCGGCGGCTGAATGGGAGACCCAGTACTTC
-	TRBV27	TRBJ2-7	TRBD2	CASITGTSGRYEQYF	TGTGCCAGCATCACCGGGACTAGCGGGAGGTACGAGCAGTACTTC
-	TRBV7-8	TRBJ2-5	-	CASSFSGAETQYF	TGTGCCAGCAGCTTTTCGGGGGCGGAGACCCAGTACTTC
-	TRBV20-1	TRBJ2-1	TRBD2	CSAWTSGAPRNEQFF	TGCAGTGCTTGGACTAGCGGGGCCCCCCGAAATGAGCAGTTCTTC
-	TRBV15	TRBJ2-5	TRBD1	CATSSLRDSDQETQYF	TGTGCCACCAGCAGTCTCCGGGACAGCGACCAAGAGACCCAGTACTTC
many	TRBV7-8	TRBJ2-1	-	CASSLELGEEQFF	TGTGCCAGCAGCTTAGAATTGGGGGAGGAGCAGTTCTTC
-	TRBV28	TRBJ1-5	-	CASSLMAPAGNQPQHF	TGTGCCAGCAGTTTAATGGCCCCGGCGGGCAATCAGCCCCAGCATTTT
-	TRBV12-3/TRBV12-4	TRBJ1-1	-	CASSLARTSAEAFF	TGTGCCAGCAGTTTAGCGAGGACATCAGCTGAAGCTTTCTTT
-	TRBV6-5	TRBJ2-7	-	CASTDGYEQYF	TGTGCCAGTACTGACGGGTACGAGCAGTACTTC
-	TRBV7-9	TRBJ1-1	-	CASSPEGVGAFF	TGTGCCAGCAGCCCCGAGGGGGTGGGAGCTTTCTTT
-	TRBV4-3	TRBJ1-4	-	CASSQDQVQEKLFF	TGCGCCAGCAGCCAAGATCAGGTACAGGAAAAACTGTTTTTT
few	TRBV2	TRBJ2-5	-	CASTRTSQTQYF	TGTGCCAGCACCCGAACGTCGCAGACCCAGTACTTC
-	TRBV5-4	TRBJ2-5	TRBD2	CASTSTSGDETQYF	TGTGCCAGCACATCAACTAGCGGAGATGAGACCCAGTACTTC
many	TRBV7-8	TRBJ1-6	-	CASSLVKDGRYNSPLHF	TGTGCCAGCAGCTTAGTGAAGGACGGAAGATATAATTCACCCCTCCACTTT
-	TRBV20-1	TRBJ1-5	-	CSAVTARGVSNQPQHF	TGCAGTGCAGTCACGGCCAGGGGAGTTAGCAATCAGCCCCAGCATTTT
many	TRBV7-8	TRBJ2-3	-	CASSLARLAIRDTQYF	TGTGCCAGCAGCTTAGCGCGCCTAGCAATCAGAGATACGCAGTATTTT
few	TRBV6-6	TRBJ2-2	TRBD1	CASSYLGPGQEWDGELFF	TGTGCCAGCAGTTACCTCGGCCCGGGACAGGAGTGGGACGGGGAGCTGTTTTTT
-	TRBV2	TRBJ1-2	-	CASSEAGLAGYTF	TGTGCCAGCAGTGAAGCAGGGCTGGCAGGCTACACCTTC
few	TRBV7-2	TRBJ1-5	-	CASSFVDNQPQHF	TGTGCCAGCAGCTTCGTGGACAATCAGCCCCAGCATTTT
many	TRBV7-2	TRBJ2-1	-	CASSPRASMYNEQFF	TGTGCCAGCAGCCCCAGGGCCTCGATGTACAATGAGCAGTTCTTC
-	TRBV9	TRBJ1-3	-	CASSVMGASGNTIYF	TGTGCCAGCAGCGTCATGGGGGCAAGTGGAAACACCATATATTTT